Here is one T cell receptor (beta chain) with its context. Other DNA variants within this sample encode the same CDR3. This specimen belongs to a study of blood T cell repertoires in COVID-19. TCRdb's table, derived via immunoSEQ multiplex PCR, lists solely in-frame clones and lacks some. The repertoire holds about 180,000 clones, with roughly 86% as singletons. In germline, CDR1 is LGHNA, CDR2 YNFKEQ. CDR3 size: 13 residues. V lost 3 bases and J lost 5, with 11 bases in between. This sequence joins TRBV4-2 and TRBJ2-7; the D is unclear. Sequencing was carried out using peripheral blood. The sequence was obtained from a man in his fifties or sixties with active or convalescent COVID-19. CDR3 sequence (DNA): TGTGCCAGCAGCCAGGTTTTGGCTGACGAGCAGTACTTC. It translates to CASSQVLADEQYF.